The rows below give T cell receptor beta chains drawn from one sample of a study of vaccination effects on CD4 cells after COVID-19. Antigens of these TCRs are unknown. Data came from immunoSEQ multiplex PCR; TCRdb stores just in-frame clones and leaves some out. Here the sample spans about 38,000 clones, approximately 82% being singletons. The material sequenced was CD4+ T cells from PBMCs cultured with HCoV-NL63 spike peptides, taken after COVID-19 vaccination. The origin of the receptors is a human donor who received a COVID-19 vaccine. Some clones in this sample may be carry-over from other donors' samples. Each CDR3 is given without its conserved first and last residue. Fields, in order: J gene, V gene, CDR3 protein.

>TRBJ1-3|TRBV7-2
ASSLGSGGSGNTIY
>TRBJ2-3|TRBV5-6
ASSYILAGGRDTQY
>TRBJ1-6|TRBV9
ASSVVGGWHSPLH
>TRBJ1-5|TRBV6-5
ASSFPGGNQPQH
>TRBJ1-2|TRBV5-1
ASSLSLGETYGYT
>TRBJ2-5|TRBV29-1
SVADRGRQETQY
>TRBJ1-2|TRBV3-1/TRBV3-2
ASSQQGRGYT
>TRBJ2-1|TRBV19
ASSKTPLSGNEQF
>TRBJ1-3|TRBV11-2
ASSSTHAGAWRNTIY
>TRBJ1-3|TRBV23-1
ASSQSNSSSGNTIY
>TRBJ1-3|TRBV30
AWSTGSSGNTIY
>TRBJ1-5|TRBV18
ASSLTGSNQPQH
>TRBJ1-2|TRBV7-2
ASSPDRGYT